These 31 T cell receptor beta chains were sequenced from one sample in a study of blood T cell repertoires in COVID-19. TCRdb keeps only in-frame clones here, not all; method: immunoSEQ multiplex PCR. The sample gives around 220,000 clones, 80% to 90% of which show up once; over 12% is in the top ten. The specimen was PBMCs or T cells enriched from blood (not recorded which). Source of these receptors: a woman between 50 and 59 years old with acute COVID-19.

The rearrangement links TRBV5-4 to TRBJ2-3, with D perhaps matching TRBD2 (7 bases). CDR1 is SGHNT, CDR2 YYREEE, per germline (reference sequence). This CDR3 is built from 16 residues. Trimming removed 3 bases at V and 2 bases at J, with 16 bases between. CDR3 residues: CASSSPPGGYTDTQYF. The CDR3 DNA is TGTGCCAGCAGCTCGCCCCCGGGGGGCTACACAGATACGCAGTATTTT. Full variable domain (rest looked up from reference TRBV5-4 and TRBJ2-3): ETGVTQSPTHLIKTRGQQVTLRCSSQSGHNTVSWYQQALGQGPQFIFQYYREEENGRGNFPPRFSGLQFPNYSSELNVNALELDDSALYLCASSSPPGGYTDTQYFGPGTRLTVL.

This clone showed up just once. The gene calls are TRBV18 and TRBJ2-7, with 7 bases that match TRBD2. Germline V CDR1 and CDR2: KGHSH, LQKENI. With 4 bases clipped from V and 2 bases from J, the junction kept 11 bases outside the gene matches. This CDR3 contains 16 residues. The chain's CDR3 is CASSRTVAGVPYEQYF. CDR3 nucleotides: TGTGCCAGCTCACGTACTGTCGCGGGAGTCCCCTACGAGCAGTACTTC.

The V and J genes are TRBV10-2 and TRBJ2-1; 11 nucleotides align to TRBD2. The CDR3 sequence is 16 residues long. V shed 6 bases and J 0 bases; nucleotides not matched to a gene: 4. Germline V gene data show CDR1 as WSHSY and CDR2 as SAAADI. The chain's CDR3 is CASSGSGRGSYNEQFF. The DNA of the CDR3 is TGCGCCAGCAGCGGTAGCGGGAGGGGCTCCTACAATGAGCAGTTCTTC.

In this sample, this clone turned up once. The chain combines TRBV2 with TRBJ2-2; perhaps TRBD2 as D (6 bases). The CDR3 spans 18 residues. The V end lost 3 bases, the J end lost 0 bases, and 17 bases lay between the germline ends. The germline V gene encodes CDR1 SNHLY and CDR2 FYNNEI. Here the CDR3 DNA reads TGTGCCAGCAGTGATGGGTGGGACGGACTAACGAACACCGGGGAGCTGTTTTTT. The encoded protein is CASSDGWDGLTNTGELFF.

This clone was observed a few times. The V and J genes are TRBV6-5 and TRBJ1-4, with D unclear. Germline V gene lookup returns CDR1 MNHEY and CDR2 SVGAGI. Trimming removed 0 bases at V and 7 bases at J, with 15 bases between. The CDR3 loop spans 16 amino acids. The CDR3 protein is CASSYSTFPRGEKLFF. The CDR3 bases are TGTGCCAGCAGTTACTCGACTTTCCCCAGAGGTGAAAAACTGTTTTTT.

The V gene is TRBV11-3, the J gene TRBJ2-1; TRBD1 might be the D (6 bases). Trimming stripped 5 bases from V and 5 bases from J, with 19 bases between. The CDR3 covers 16 residues. Germline CDR1 reads SGHNT; CDR2 reads YENEEA. The CDR3 sequence is CASSAQQGSPHNEQFF. The CDR3 DNA reads TGTGCCAGCAGCGCCCAACAGGGCTCCCCCCACAATGAGCAGTTCTTC.

CDR3: CASNPRSGGEETEAFF. CDR3 DNA: TGCGCCAGCAACCCCCGGTCAGGGGGCGAGGAAACTGAAGCTTTCTTT. The V gene is TRBV5-1, the J gene TRBJ1-1; TRBD1 matches 8 bases. J gave up 5 bases and V 6 bases, and 15 bases lay outside the gene matches. CDR1 is SGHRS, CDR2 YFSETQ, per germline. This CDR3 spans 16 amino acids.

This chain joins TRBV28 and TRBJ1-2, with 9 positions matching TRBD1. J gave up 7 bases and V 5 bases, and 11 bases lay outside the gene matches. The CDR3 runs to 15 residues. In germline, CDR1 is MDHEN, CDR2 SYDVKM. Here the CDR3 reads CASSTTGTGRSGYTF. CDR3 bases: TGTGCCAGCAGTACCACCGGGACAGGGCGGAGTGGCTACACCTTC.

The chain links TRBV18 to TRBJ2-2; a weak D match, TRBD2 (6 bases). The length of the CDR3 is 12 residues. CDR1 and CDR2 (germline): KGHSH, LQKENI. Trimming took 4 bases from V and 13 from J, leaving 13 bases between them. CDR3 nucleotides: TGTGCCAGCTCACGAGATTTGGAGGGGCTGTTTTTT. Translated: CASSRDLEGLFF.

This chain joins TRBV7-2 and TRBJ2-7, with D unresolved. Germline V gene sequence: CDR1 SGHTA, CDR2 FQGNSA. This CDR3 region has 11 residues. V was cut by 7 bases and J by 0 bases, with 4 bases left in between. For the CDR3, the DNA is TGTGCCAGCACCGGCTCCTACGAGCAGTACTTC. Translation: CASTGSYEQYF.

The gene calls are TRBV30 and TRBJ1-6; TRBD1 is a possible D gene (6 bases). The CDR3 loop spans 15 amino acids. V lost 5 bases, J lost 8 bases, and 19 bases lay in between. CDR1 and CDR2 from the germline V gene are GTSNPN and SVGIG (reference sequence). This CDR3 is CAWHFPGTLDSPLHF. CDR3 in DNA: TGTGCCTGGCACTTTCCCGGGACATTGGATTCACCCCTCCACTTT.

V is TRBV4-2 and J is TRBJ2-7, with TRBD2 identical over 12 bases. From germline, CDR1 is LGHNA and CDR2 YNFKEQ. The CDR3 has 15 residues. The V segment lost 3 bases and the J segment 6 bases; nucleotides outside the gene matches: 6. The CDR3 loop reads CASSQALAGGGEQYF. The CDR3 nucleotides are TGTGCCAGCAGCCAGGCTCTAGCGGGAGGGGGCGAGCAGTACTTC.

The V call is TRBV15, the J call TRBJ1-2; weak D call: TRBD1 (5 bases). The germline gives CDR1 LNHNV, CDR2 YYDKDF (reference sequence). CDR3 length: 12 amino acids. The germline V and J ends were trimmed by 9 bases and 4 bases, with 12 bases remaining between them. This CDR3 reads CATSGEGYGYTF. DNA for the CDR3: TGTGCCACTTCGGGGGAAGGCTATGGCTACACCTTC.

V is TRBV10-3 and J is TRBJ2-5; 9 nucleotides agree with TRBD1. The CDR3 is 16 residues long. Germline CDR1 is ENHRY and CDR2 is SYGVKD. J was trimmed by 4 bases and V by 2 bases; bases with no gene match: 8. CDR3 sequence: CAISEGPTGGSETQYF. The CDR3 bases are TGTGCCATCAGTGAGGGCCCGACAGGGGGTTCAGAGACCCAGTACTTC.

This clone turned up a few times. The rearrangement links TRBV28 to TRBJ1-4, with 7 nucleotides matching TRBD1. The J segment lost 4 bases and the V segment lost 5 bases, leaving 7 bases of the junction unmatched. The V gene's germline CDR1 is MDHEN and CDR2 SYDVKM. CDR3 length: 15 amino acids. The chain's CDR3 is CASSTMWDSNEKLFF. The CDR3, as DNA: TGTGCCAGCAGTACAATGTGGGACAGTAATGAAAAACTGTTTTTT.

The chain combines TRBV7-2 with TRBJ1-2; a possible D gene is TRBD1 (5 bases). Germline V gene data show CDR1 as SGHTA and CDR2 as FQGNSA. This CDR3 contains 15 residues. Trimming pared 1 base from V and 2 bases from J, leaving 11 bases between. CDR3 residues: CASSLDRRVNYGYTF. The CDR3 DNA is TGTGCCAGCAGCTTAGACAGGCGCGTGAACTATGGCTACACCTTC.

The rearrangement uses TRBV19 and TRBJ2-7, with 9 positions matching TRBD1. The germline V gene has CDR1 LNHDA and CDR2 SQIVND (reference sequence). V shed 4 bases and J 4 bases; nucleotides not matched to a gene: 8. CDR3 length equals 15 residues. CDR3 loop: CASSKGTGSVYEQYF. The CDR3 DNA reads TGTGCCAGTAGTAAAGGGACAGGGTCCGTGTACGAGCAGTACTTC.

The chain is built from TRBV28 and TRBJ2-1, with 11 bases that match TRBD2. The length of the CDR3 is 15 residues. V lost 6 bases and J lost 4; bases outside the gene matches: 5. Germline lookup yields CDR1 MDHEN and CDR2 SYDVKM. Written as DNA, the CDR3 is TGTGCCAGCAGCCCAAGACTAGCGGGGTACAATGAGCAGTTCTTC. It specifies CASSPRLAGYNEQFF.

The chain links TRBV19 to TRBJ1-1; 10 bases are shared with TRBD1. V was pared by 5 bases and J by 0 bases, with 6 bases of the junction left unmatched. In germline, CDR1 is LNHDA, CDR2 SQIVND (reference sequence). CDR3 size: 16 residues. In nucleotides, the CDR3 is TGTGCCAGTAGTCCCCGGGACAGGGGCCTGAACACTGAAGCTTTCTTT. Amino acids: CASSPRDRGLNTEAFF.

V gene TRBV27 combines with J gene TRBJ2-7; TRBD2 aligns across 10 bases. Per the germline V gene, CDR1 is MNHEY and CDR2 is SMNVEV (reference sequence). The V segment lost 4 bases and the J segment 3 bases; nucleotides outside the gene matches: 12. The CDR3 contains 17 residues. DNA for the CDR3: TGTGCCAGCAGTTCCCCTTCTAGCGGGAGAGCCCACTACGAGCAGTACTTC. Translating it yields CASSSPSSGRAHYEQYF.

The chain combines TRBV7-2 with TRBJ2-1, with TRBD2 identical over 7 bases. CDR3 size: 15 residues. Trimming at V came to 5 bases and at J to 0 bases, leaving 4 bases not matched to a gene. CDR1 is SGHTA and CDR2 is FQGNSA in the germline V gene. CDR3: CASSESGNSYNEQFF. In nucleotides, the CDR3 is TGTGCCAGCAGCGAGAGCGGGAACTCCTACAATGAGCAGTTCTTC.

The chain uses TRBV28 and TRBJ1-5; no reliable D call. Trimming took off 5 bases at V and 0 bases at J, with 11 bases between the two ends. Germline CDR1 MDHEN, CDR2 SYDVKM. CDR3 size: 15 residues. As DNA, the CDR3 is TGTGCCAGCAGTGGGAGTTCATATAGCAATCAGCCCCAGCATTTT. As protein: CASSGSSYSNQPQHF. Filled out from reference TRBV28 and TRBJ1-5, the complete variable domain reads DVKVTQSSRYLVKRTGEKVFLECVQDMDHENMFWYRQDPGLGLRLIYFSYDVKMKEKGDIPEGYSVSREKKERFSLILESASTNQTSMYLCASSGSSYSNQPQHFGDGTRLSIL.

This chain connects TRBV11-2 to TRBJ2-7; TRBD1 might be the D (5 bases). The CDR3 runs 16 residues. CDR1 is SGHAT, CDR2 FQNNGV, per germline. Trimming took 2 bases from V and 2 from J, leaving 16 bases between them. CDR3 bases: TGTGCCAGCAGCTTACTTAGCCAGGGTCCCCCCTACGAGCAGTACTTC. This sequence encodes CASSLLSQGPPYEQYF.

This chain uses TRBV5-5 with TRBJ2-3; D gene uncertain. This CDR3 is 14 amino acids long. The V and J ends lost 0 bases and 5 bases respectively, with 10 bases between them. Germline CDR1 SGHKS, CDR2 YYEKEE (reference sequence). CDR3 sequence reads: CASSLDENGDTQYF. The DNA of the CDR3 is TGTGCCAGCAGCTTGGACGAGAACGGAGATACGCAGTATTTT.

There are a few counts of this clone. V usage is TRBV27 and J usage is TRBJ2-7, with D possibly TRBD2 on 6 matching bases. Trimming pared 3 bases from V and 2 bases from J, leaving 17 bases between. The length of the CDR3 is 16 residues. Per the germline V gene, CDR1 is MNHEY and CDR2 is SMNVEV (reference sequence). The CDR3 loop is CASSFGAGFSPYEQYF. The CDR3 DNA is TGTGCCAGCAGTTTCGGGGCGGGATTTTCCCCCTACGAGCAGTACTTC.

Details on this clone: The sample holds other DNA sequences that translate to the same CDR3. The chain couples TRBV9 to TRBJ2-1, with D possibly matching TRBD2 (6 bases). V lost 0 bases, J lost 8 bases, and 9 bases lay in between. CDR1 SGDLS and CDR2 YYNGEE come from the germline V gene. The CDR3 covers 13 residues. CDR3 residues: CASSVGGGDEQFF. CDR3 sequence (DNA): TGTGCCAGCAGCGTAGGGGGAGGTGATGAGCAGTTCTTC.

The rearrangement joins TRBV9 to TRBJ2-3; the match to TRBD2 covers 7 bases. CDR1 and CDR2 from the germline V gene are SGDLS and YYNGEE. The CDR3 extends over 16 amino acids. The junction had 7 bases not matched to a gene; V was cut back by 0 bases and J by 3 bases. The CDR3, as DNA: TGTGCCAGCAGCGTAGAAGGCGGGAGTAGGACAGATACGCAGTATTTT. This sequence encodes CASSVEGGSRTDTQYF. The whole variable domain, remainder taken from reference TRBV9 and TRBJ2-3, is DSGVTQTPKHLITATGQRVTLRCSPRSGDLSVYWYQQSLDQGLQFLIQYYNGEERAKGNILERFSAQQFPDLHSELNLSSLELGDSALYFCASSVEGGSRTDTQYFGPGTRLTVL.

J is TRBJ1-2 and V is TRBV20-1, with TRBD1 matching over 8 bases. This CDR3 has 13 residues. The V segment lost 3 bases and the J segment 8 bases; nucleotides outside the gene matches: 8. Germline-derived CDR1 and CDR2 are DFQATT and SNEGSKA (reference sequence). The chain's CDR3 is CSASLGQGVGYTF. The CDR3 region has the DNA TGCAGTGCTAGTCTTGGACAGGGAGTAGGCTACACCTTC.

The count of this clone is one. The chain links TRBV28 to TRBJ2-1, with TRBD2 matching 11 bases. J lost 9 bases, V lost 3 bases, and 10 bases had no gene match. The length of the CDR3 is 16 residues. Per germline, CDR1 MDHEN and CDR2 SYDVKM. CDR3 loop: CASSFSGRASDGEQFF. In DNA, the CDR3 is TGTGCCAGCAGTTTTAGCGGGAGGGCCTCGGACGGTGAGCAGTTCTTC.

The rearrangement uses TRBV27 and TRBJ1-1, with a tentative D call TRBD1 (6 bases). The V end was cut by 2 bases, the J end by 5 bases, with 12 bases between. Germline V gene data show CDR1 as MNHEY and CDR2 as SMNVEV (reference sequence). The CDR3 is 14 residues long. Written as DNA, the CDR3 is TGTGCCAGCAGTTTAGGGGGCGTGGGGACTGAAGCTTTCTTT. This sequence encodes CASSLGGVGTEAFF.

This sequence joins TRBV10-1 and TRBJ1-2; no clear D gene. V was trimmed by 6 bases and J by 5 bases, leaving 22 bases between them. This CDR3 spans 16 amino acids. Germline V gene lookup returns CDR1 WNHNN and CDR2 SYGVQD (reference sequence). The CDR3 region has the DNA TGCGCCAGCAGCCTATCCAACGGCGGCCCGGAGTATGGCTACACCTTC. It yields the protein CASSLSNGGPEYGYTF.